The text below deals with one T cell receptor (beta chain). As yet, its antigen is unknown. Germline-derived CDR1 and CDR2 are LNHNV and YYDKDF (reference sequence). The CDR3 spans 15 residues. The trim removed 4 bases at V and 7 bases at J, leaving 8 bases unmatched. Healthy donors were controls matched for age and sex. Reverse transcription of roughly 0.5 to 1 ug RNA was carried out with random hexamers. The amplification used immunoSEQ multiplex PCR on TCR beta CDR3; it spanned 54 Vbeta and 13 Jbeta. TCRdb independently ran MiXCR on the immunoSEQ multiplex PCR reads; one entry per CDR3 protein. The sample lists 160,000 or so distinct CDR3 sequences; around 93% were seen once. The data were taken from a study of CD8 T cells in Susac syndrome. Study findings and constraints: By the study's own acknowledgment, its TCR sequencing and HLA analysis included relatively few individuals.

The sequencing sample was made of CD4+ T cells from PBMCs. The TCR originated in a human donor in good health. The chain combines TRBV15 with TRBJ1-5; 9 bases align to TRBD1. CDR3 bases: TGTGCCACCAGCAAATGGGACAGGGAAGGACAGCCCCAGCATTTT. This encodes CATSKWDREGQPQHF.